The entry below gives a single T cell receptor (beta chain) sequence along with its context. Its cognate antigen is unknown. Germline CDR1 and CDR2: LNHDA and SQIVND (reference sequence). V lost 5 bases to trimming and J lost 13 bases, with 14 bases between them. The CDR3 is 12 residues long. This record belongs to a study of cytomegalovirus exposure and HLA in healthy donors. In the PCR, 60 Vbeta and 13 Jbeta primers were used. Some clones are missing from TCRdb's copy, which holds only in-frame ones; the method was immunoSEQ multiplex PCR. The sample lists 180,000 or so clones; more than 70% were seen once. Study observations and caveats: The study labeled around 160 TCR beta chains cytomegalovirus-associated.

This sequence originates from a girl between 5 and 17 years old in good health and CMV-seropositive. The genes are TRBV19 and TRBJ2-2; the D is unclear. Sequenced sample: PBMCs. The DNA of the CDR3 is TGTGCCAGTAGTCCCCGGAGCCTGGGGCTGTTTTTT. Encoded protein: CASSPRSLGLFF.